These T cell receptor beta chains were read from a single sample in a study of blood T cells in healthy people across ages. TCRdb called the 5' RACE reads again in MiXCR, with one record for every CDR3 protein. The sample lists about a million distinct CDR3 sequences; roughly two fifths were seen once. Sequencing was carried out using blood. These receptor sequences come from a man between 18 and 29 years old in good health. The CDR3 runs from the conserved cysteine through the conserved F or W. Each record gives: J gene, D gene, V gene, CDR3 length, clone size, CDR3 protein, CDR3 DNA. D genes are given only for firm matches. Clone sizes are given selectively: once, few, many, or a class where the clone is expanded.

J gene: TRBJ1-3; D gene: .; V gene: TRBV6-6; CDR3 length: 13; clone size: .; CDR3 protein: CATTGGSGNTIYF; CDR3 DNA: TGTGCCACCACCGGGGGGTCTGGAAACACCATATATTTT
J gene: TRBJ2-7; D gene: .; V gene: TRBV29-1; CDR3 length: 14; clone size: few; CDR3 protein: CSATGTVSSYEQYF; CDR3 DNA: TGCAGCGCGACGGGGACCGTTAGCTCCTACGAGCAGTACTTC
J gene: TRBJ1-2; D gene: .; V gene: TRBV6-5; CDR3 length: 14; clone size: few; CDR3 protein: CASSTINPSAGYTF; CDR3 DNA: TGTGCCAGCAGTACCATAAACCCATCCGCTGGCTACACCTTC
J gene: TRBJ2-1; D gene: TRBD2; V gene: TRBV29-1; CDR3 length: 18; clone size: .; CDR3 protein: CSVTSPLAGIRSYNEQFF; CDR3 DNA: TGCAGCGTTACCTCGCCTCTAGCGGGGATCCGCTCCTACAATGAGCAGTTCTTC
J gene: TRBJ2-5; D gene: .; V gene: TRBV10-3; CDR3 length: 13; clone size: once; CDR3 protein: CAISGPGGGEQYF; CDR3 DNA: TGTGCCATCAGCGGCCCTGGAGGTGGTGAGCAGTACTTC
J gene: TRBJ2-1; D gene: .; V gene: TRBV7-9; CDR3 length: 11; clone size: .; CDR3 protein: CASSLEVPQFF; CDR3 DNA: TGTGCCAGCAGCTTAGAAGTACCCCAGTTCTTC
J gene: TRBJ2-1; D gene: TRBD1; V gene: TRBV12-3/TRBV12-4; CDR3 length: 12; clone size: .; CDR3 protein: CASRARDSEQFF; CDR3 DNA: TGTGCCAGCAGAGCAAGGGACAGCGAGCAGTTCTTC
J gene: TRBJ1-2; D gene: TRBD1; V gene: TRBV25-1; CDR3 length: 13; clone size: few; CDR3 protein: CASGSTGGYGYTF; CDR3 DNA: TGTGCCAGCGGGTCCACAGGGGGCTATGGCTACACCTTC
J gene: TRBJ1-1; D gene: TRBD1; V gene: TRBV6-2/TRBV6-3; CDR3 length: 15; clone size: .; CDR3 protein: CASSPVDRGNTEAFF; CDR3 DNA: TGTGCCAGCAGTCCCGTCGACAGGGGGAACACTGAAGCTTTCTTT
J gene: TRBJ2-2; D gene: .; V gene: TRBV4-2; CDR3 length: 16; clone size: .; CDR3 protein: CASSQDHLMNTGELFF; CDR3 DNA: TGTGCCAGCAGCCAAGACCACCTAATGAACACCGGGGAGCTGTTTTTT
J gene: TRBJ2-7; D gene: .; V gene: TRBV10-3; CDR3 length: 14; clone size: .; CDR3 protein: CAISDPSDYNEQYF; CDR3 DNA: TGTGCCATCAGTGATCCGTCGGATTACAATGAGCAGTACTTC
J gene: TRBJ2-1; D gene: TRBD2; V gene: TRBV4-3; CDR3 length: 17; clone size: few; CDR3 protein: CASSQHTSGGAYNEQFF; CDR3 DNA: TGCGCCAGCAGCCAACATACTAGCGGGGGGGCCTACAATGAGCAGTTCTTC
J gene: TRBJ1-1; D gene: TRBD1; V gene: TRBV7-9; CDR3 length: 15; clone size: .; CDR3 protein: CASSLGQGSNTEAFF; CDR3 DNA: TGTGCCAGCAGCTTAGGACAGGGGAGTAACACTGAAGCTTTCTTT
J gene: TRBJ2-2; D gene: TRBD1; V gene: TRBV2; CDR3 length: 15; clone size: many; CDR3 protein: CASSEDRVNTGELFF; CDR3 DNA: TGTGCCAGCAGTGAGGACAGGGTTAACACCGGGGAGCTGTTTTTT
J gene: TRBJ2-5; D gene: .; V gene: TRBV7-2; CDR3 length: 14; clone size: many; CDR3 protein: CASSLDSLQETQYF; CDR3 DNA: TGTGCCAGCAGCTTGGACAGCCTCCAAGAGACCCAGTACTTC
J gene: TRBJ2-1; D gene: .; V gene: TRBV10-3; CDR3 length: 12; clone size: .; CDR3 protein: CAISESSGEQFF; CDR3 DNA: TGTGCCATCAGTGAGTCGTCGGGTGAGCAGTTCTTC
J gene: TRBJ2-1; D gene: TRBD1; V gene: TRBV5-1; CDR3 length: 14; clone size: few; CDR3 protein: CASTYRDRGTEQFF; CDR3 DNA: TGCGCCAGCACCTACCGGGACAGGGGGACTGAGCAGTTCTTC
J gene: TRBJ2-1; D gene: .; V gene: TRBV29-1; CDR3 length: 16; clone size: few; CDR3 protein: CSVEGTRDTTYNEQFF; CDR3 DNA: TGCAGCGTTGAAGGAACCCGGGACACAACCTACAATGAGCAGTTCTTC
J gene: TRBJ1-1; D gene: .; V gene: TRBV6-1; CDR3 length: 16; clone size: .; CDR3 protein: CASSRSTGVKRTEAFF; CDR3 DNA: TGTGCCAGCAGTAGAAGCACGGGGGTTAAGAGGACTGAAGCTTTCTTT
J gene: TRBJ1-2; D gene: .; V gene: TRBV27; CDR3 length: 12; clone size: .; CDR3 protein: CASRGEGYGYTF; CDR3 DNA: TGTGCCAGCAGAGGGGAGGGCTATGGCTACACCTTC
J gene: TRBJ2-7; D gene: .; V gene: TRBV4-1; CDR3 length: 15; clone size: once; CDR3 protein: CASSQLRDWAYEQYF; CDR3 DNA: TGCGCCAGCAGCCAATTAAGAGACTGGGCCTACGAGCAGTACTTC
J gene: TRBJ1-2; D gene: .; V gene: TRBV9; CDR3 length: 15; clone size: few; CDR3 protein: CASSVLKRFGHGYTF; CDR3 DNA: TGTGCCAGCAGCGTATTAAAGAGATTTGGGCATGGCTACACCTTC
J gene: TRBJ2-3; D gene: .; V gene: TRBV20-1; CDR3 length: 15; clone size: .; CDR3 protein: CSATPERPNTDTQYF; CDR3 DNA: TGCAGTGCTACTCCCGAGCGGCCCAACACAGATACGCAGTATTTT
J gene: TRBJ2-1; D gene: TRBD2; V gene: TRBV4-2; CDR3 length: 16; clone size: .; CDR3 protein: CASSQGAASGGNEQFF; CDR3 DNA: TGTGCCAGCAGCCAAGGGGCGGCTAGCGGGGGCAATGAGCAGTTCTTC
J gene: TRBJ2-3; D gene: TRBD2; V gene: TRBV6-2/TRBV6-3; CDR3 length: 13; clone size: .; CDR3 protein: CASGGRGPDTQYF; CDR3 DNA: TGTGCCAGCGGCGGGAGGGGGCCTGATACGCAGTATTTT
J gene: TRBJ2-2; D gene: .; V gene: TRBV29-1; CDR3 length: 14; clone size: .; CDR3 protein: CSGRDISNTGELFF; CDR3 DNA: TGCAGCGGCCGGGACATATCGAACACCGGGGAGCTGTTTTTT
J gene: TRBJ2-7; D gene: .; V gene: TRBV7-9; CDR3 length: 16; clone size: .; CDR3 protein: CASSLSTRDGRYEQYF; CDR3 DNA: TGTGCCAGCAGCTTGTCCACAAGGGACGGGCGCTACGAGCAGTACTTC
J gene: TRBJ1-5; D gene: TRBD1; V gene: TRBV6-5; CDR3 length: 15; clone size: .; CDR3 protein: CASSRGTGEGQPQHF; CDR3 DNA: TGTGCCAGCAGTCGGGGGACAGGGGAGGGTCAGCCCCAGCATTTT
J gene: TRBJ2-3; D gene: .; V gene: TRBV20-1; CDR3 length: 17; clone size: .; CDR3 protein: CSASGASLSSSTDTQYF; CDR3 DNA: TGCAGTGCTTCCGGGGCTAGCCTCAGTTCTAGCACAGATACGCAGTATTTT
J gene: TRBJ1-1; D gene: TRBD1; V gene: TRBV4-2; CDR3 length: 14; clone size: .; CDR3 protein: CASSQATGTYEAFF; CDR3 DNA: TGTGCCAGCAGCCAAGCGACAGGGACTTACGAAGCTTTCTTT
J gene: TRBJ1-5; D gene: .; V gene: TRBV29-1; CDR3 length: 13; clone size: .; CDR3 protein: CSVSGGLGQPQHF; CDR3 DNA: TGCAGCGTCAGTGGGGGGCTCGGTCAGCCCCAGCATTTT
J gene: TRBJ1-4; D gene: TRBD1; V gene: TRBV4-3; CDR3 length: 16; clone size: once; CDR3 protein: CASSQNRQGTNEELFF; CDR3 DNA: TGCGCCAGCAGCCAAAACCGACAGGGCACTAATGAAGAACTGTTTTTT
J gene: TRBJ2-7; D gene: TRBD1; V gene: TRBV2; CDR3 length: 15; clone size: few; CDR3 protein: CASSLDRGRSYEQYF; CDR3 DNA: TGTGCCAGCAGTTTGGACAGGGGTCGCTCCTACGAGCAGTACTTC
J gene: TRBJ2-1; D gene: .; V gene: TRBV10-3; CDR3 length: 15; clone size: .; CDR3 protein: CAIKDTGSSYNEQFF; CDR3 DNA: TGTGCCATCAAGGACACGGGGAGCTCCTACAATGAGCAGTTCTTC
J gene: TRBJ2-1; D gene: TRBD2; V gene: TRBV5-1; CDR3 length: 14; clone size: .; CDR3 protein: CASSVDSGEGEQFF; CDR3 DNA: TGCGCCAGCAGCGTGGATAGCGGGGAAGGTGAGCAGTTCTTC
J gene: TRBJ2-1; D gene: TRBD1; V gene: TRBV9; CDR3 length: 16; clone size: once; CDR3 protein: CASSVGPGGLYNEQFF; CDR3 DNA: TGTGCCAGCAGCGTAGGCCCAGGGGGCCTCTACAATGAGCAGTTCTTC
J gene: TRBJ2-7; D gene: TRBD1; V gene: TRBV9; CDR3 length: 18; clone size: few; CDR3 protein: CASSASIITGGKGDEQYF; CDR3 DNA: TGTGCCAGCAGCGCCTCCATTATAACAGGGGGTAAAGGCGACGAGCAGTACTTC
J gene: TRBJ2-1; D gene: .; V gene: TRBV12-3/TRBV12-4; CDR3 length: 13; clone size: .; CDR3 protein: CASSPQGRPLTFF; CDR3 DNA: TGTGCCAGCAGTCCGCAGGGACGGCCCTTGACGTTCTTC
J gene: TRBJ1-5; D gene: .; V gene: TRBV4-1; CDR3 length: 16; clone size: .; CDR3 protein: CASSQGLSRGNQPQHF; CDR3 DNA: TGCGCCAGCAGCCAAGGATTGAGCAGGGGCAATCAGCCCCAGCATTTT
J gene: TRBJ1-2; D gene: TRBD1; V gene: TRBV2; CDR3 length: 13; clone size: .; CDR3 protein: CASSGQGARGYTF; CDR3 DNA: TGTGCCAGCTCGGGACAGGGGGCGCGAGGCTACACCTTC
J gene: TRBJ1-2; D gene: .; V gene: TRBV6-6; CDR3 length: 13; clone size: .; CDR3 protein: CASSIQSSYGYTF; CDR3 DNA: TGTGCCAGCAGTATACAGAGCTCCTATGGCTACACCTTC
J gene: TRBJ2-7; D gene: .; V gene: TRBV10-3; CDR3 length: 14; clone size: .; CDR3 protein: CAIRDPGKEDEQYF; CDR3 DNA: TGTGCCATCAGGGATCCAGGGAAAGAAGACGAGCAGTACTTC
J gene: TRBJ2-4; D gene: .; V gene: TRBV20-1; CDR3 length: 14; clone size: .; CDR3 protein: CSAQGLSTYNEQYF; CDR3 DNA: TGCAGTGCGCAGGGCCTATCAACCTACAATGAGCAGTACTTC
J gene: TRBJ2-2; D gene: .; V gene: TRBV7-9; CDR3 length: 16; clone size: .; CDR3 protein: CASTSPRHSNTGELFF; CDR3 DNA: TGTGCCAGCACCTCTCCGAGACACTCGAACACCGGGGAGCTGTTTTTT
J gene: TRBJ1-2; D gene: .; V gene: TRBV28; CDR3 length: 16; clone size: .; CDR3 protein: CASTSERTWGNYGYTF; CDR3 DNA: TGTGCCAGCACCTCCGAGCGCACCTGGGGTAACTATGGCTACACCTTC
J gene: TRBJ1-1; D gene: TRBD1; V gene: TRBV12-3/TRBV12-4; CDR3 length: 16; clone size: .; CDR3 protein: CASSPGQGVLNIEAFF; CDR3 DNA: TGTGCCAGCAGTCCGGGACAGGGGGTCTTGAACATTGAAGCTTTCTTT
J gene: TRBJ1-3; D gene: .; V gene: TRBV3-1; CDR3 length: 12; clone size: once; CDR3 protein: CASSQARHTIYF; CDR3 DNA: TGTGCCAGCAGCCAAGCTAGGCACACCATATATTTT
J gene: TRBJ1-3; D gene: TRBD1; V gene: TRBV6-6; CDR3 length: 15; clone size: once; CDR3 protein: CASSQTGATGNTIYF; CDR3 DNA: TGTGCCAGCAGTCAAACAGGGGCGACTGGAAACACCATATATTTT
J gene: TRBJ2-2; D gene: .; V gene: TRBV10-3; CDR3 length: 15; clone size: few; CDR3 protein: CAISEAGPNTGELFF; CDR3 DNA: TGTGCCATCAGTGAGGCGGGACCTAACACCGGGGAGCTGTTTTTT
J gene: TRBJ1-2; D gene: TRBD1; V gene: TRBV29-1; CDR3 length: 15; clone size: .; CDR3 protein: CSVARQGSECYGYTF; CDR3 DNA: TGCAGCGTTGCCAGACAGGGCTCCGAATGCTATGGCTACACCTTC
J gene: TRBJ1-1; D gene: TRBD1; V gene: TRBV5-1; CDR3 length: 16; clone size: .; CDR3 protein: CASSLGQGEGNTEAFF; CDR3 DNA: TGCGCCAGCAGCCTGGGACAGGGGGAGGGGAACACTGAAGCTTTCTTT
J gene: TRBJ2-7; D gene: .; V gene: TRBV5-5; CDR3 length: 14; clone size: .; CDR3 protein: CASSLVTYTYEQYF; CDR3 DNA: TGTGCCAGCAGCTTGGTGACGTACACCTACGAGCAGTACTTC
J gene: TRBJ2-1; D gene: TRBD1; V gene: TRBV28; CDR3 length: 16; clone size: .; CDR3 protein: CASSFPSTGFHNEQFF; CDR3 DNA: TGTGCCAGCAGTTTCCCCTCGACAGGGTTCCACAATGAGCAGTTCTTC